These T cell receptor beta chains were read from a single sample in a study of prognosis after radiotherapy for stage I lung cancer. TCRdb reprocessed the multiplex PCR reads via MiXCR and lists one record per CDR3 protein. In the table there are fewer than 40,000 distinct CDR3 sequences, less than 40% of which are singletons. This material consisted of PBMCs, taken before or after stereotactic body radiation therapy (not recorded which). These receptors all come from a donor aged 50 or older with non-small cell lung cancer. Both conserved end residues are part of each CDR3. D genes are given only for firm matches. Rows give clone size only sometimes, using once, few, many, or a class for an expanded clone.

once	TRBJ1-3	.	TRBV20-1	TGCAGTGCTACGGACAGCTCTGGAAACACCATATATTTT	CSATDSSGNTIYF
many	TRBJ2-7	.	TRBV6-2/TRBV6-3	TGTGCCAGCAGTTACGGGGTGGCGTCCTACGAGCAGTACTTC	CASSYGVASYEQYF
many	TRBJ2-1	TRBD1	TRBV19	TGTGCCAGTAACATGGGACAGCCCTACAATGAGCAGTTCTTC	CASNMGQPYNEQFF
many	TRBJ2-5	.	TRBV18	TGTGCCAGCTCACCAATAGGAGGCGGGGGCCCGGGTGAGACCCAGTACTTC	CASSPIGGGGPGETQYF
many	TRBJ2-3	TRBD2	TRBV20-1	TGCAGTGCCAGACACGCGGGGGCAGATACGCAGTATTTT	CSARHAGADTQYF
many	TRBJ2-2	.	TRBV3-1	TGTGCCAGCAGCCAAGATTCGGAAGGGGGTTACACCGGGGAGCTGTTTTTT	CASSQDSEGGYTGELFF
many	TRBJ1-2	.	TRBV15	TGTGCCACCAGCAGGTCGACAGGTTATGGCTACACCTTC	CATSRSTGYGYTF
few	TRBJ1-1	.	TRBV5-4	TGTGCCAGCAGCCCTGGAGGACGGCGGAACACTGAAGCTTTCTTT	CASSPGGRRNTEAFF
.	TRBJ1-1	.	TRBV18	TGTGCCAGCTCACCACATCTGAGTGAAGCTTTCTTT	CASSPHLSEAFF
many	TRBJ1-5	.	TRBV12-3/TRBV12-4	TGTGCCAGCAGCTATACCTCGGGGACCCTCGATCGTCGGCAGCCCCAGCATTTT	CASSYTSGTLDRRQPQHF
many	TRBJ1-4	.	TRBV28	TGTGCCAGCAATTCGGTCCTGCACGAAAAACTGTTTTTT	CASNSVLHEKLFF
.	TRBJ1-1	.	TRBV7-2	TGTGCCAGCAGCGTCCTTTCGAACACTGAAGCTTTCTTT	CASSVLSNTEAFF
.	TRBJ1-2	.	TRBV12-3/TRBV12-4	TGTGCCAGCAGTTTAGGGGGACCCGACTATGGCTACACCTTC	CASSLGGPDYGYTF
many	TRBJ2-1	TRBD2	TRBV20-1	TGCAGTGCCAGACAACTAGCGGGAGGCATCTACAATGAGCAGTTCTTC	CSARQLAGGIYNEQFF
.	TRBJ2-3	TRBD2	TRBV6-9	TGTGCCAGCAGTTTAGCGGGGAGCACAGATACGCAGTATTTT	CASSLAGSTDTQYF
medium-sized	TRBJ2-1	.	TRBV27	TGTGCCAGCACCTTGGACAGTCGGAGCTCCTACAATGAGCAGTTCTTC	CASTLDSRSSYNEQFF
many	TRBJ1-5	TRBD1	TRBV18	TGTGCCAGCTCACCGGGACAGGGAGATCAGCCCCAGCATTTT	CASSPGQGDQPQHF
many	TRBJ2-2	.	TRBV6-4	TGTGCCAGCAAACAGAGTTCCCTAAACACCGGGGAGCTGTTTTTT	CASKQSSLNTGELFF
many	TRBJ2-1	.	TRBV4-2	TGTGCCAGCAGCCAAGATCAGCTTTCCTACAATGAGCAGTTCTTC	CASSQDQLSYNEQFF
many	TRBJ2-7	TRBD2	TRBV20-1	TGCAGTGCCCCGGGACTAGCCCCCTACGAGCAGTACTTC	CSAPGLAPYEQYF
few	TRBJ1-4	.	TRBV10-3	TGTGCCACCTCCGGACAGTTTACAACTAATGAAAAACTGTTTTTT	CATSGQFTTNEKLFF
many	TRBJ1-4	.	TRBV6-1	TGTGCCAGCAGTCTAGGACAGACAAATGAAAAACTGTTTTTT	CASSLGQTNEKLFF
many	TRBJ1-1	.	TRBV27	TGTGCCAGCAGTTTATCAGGCAGGGCGGACACTGAAGCTTTCTTT	CASSLSGRADTEAFF
many	TRBJ2-2	.	TRBV24-1	TGTGCCACCAGTGACCCAACAACCACCGGGGAGCTGTTTTTT	CATSDPTTTGELFF
many	TRBJ1-3	.	TRBV11-2	TGTGCCAGCAGCTTAGTACTCAGAGGTACCGCTTCTGGAAACACCATATATTTT	CASSLVLRGTASGNTIYF
many	TRBJ2-7	TRBD2	TRBV6-1	TGTGCCAGCCGACTAGCGGACTCCTACGAGCAGTACTTC	CASRLADSYEQYF
.	TRBJ2-2	TRBD1	TRBV6-1	TGTGCCAGCGGCCGGGACAGGGCTTACACCGGGGAGCTGCTTTTT	CASGRDRAYTGELLF
many	TRBJ2-5	TRBD1	TRBV28	TGTGCCAGCAGTAAAAACAGGGGCGCCAGGACCCAGTACTTC	CASSKNRGARTQYF